This T cell receptor (beta chain) was obtained from a study of blood T cell repertoires in COVID-19. Across the whole study: The United States, Italy and Spain were the sources of the acute and convalescent COVID-19 samples.

Trimming shortened V by 6 bases and J by 5 bases, and 20 bases separated the two germline ends. From germline, CDR1 is MDHEN and CDR2 SYDVKM. This CDR3 is 15 amino acids long. Sequenced by immunoSEQ multiplex PCR; TCRdb stores in-frame clones only, minus some. Seen here are 200,000 to 250,000 clones, about three quarters observed once, and the top ten hold 7% to 8.5%. This chain links TRBV28 with TRBJ2-7; a possible D gene is TRBD2 (6 bases). The origin of this receptor is a woman in her 70s with acute or convalescent COVID-19. The sequenced material came from peripheral blood. The CDR3 protein is CASSSTAGYHHEQYF. The CDR3 DNA reads TGTGCCAGCAGCTCGACTGCGGGGTATCATCACGAGCAGTACTTC. The whole variable domain, remainder taken from reference TRBV28 and TRBJ2-7, is DVKVTQSSRYLVKRTGEKVFLECVQDMDHENMFWYRQDPGLGLRLIYFSYDVKMKEKGDIPEGYSVSREKKERFSLILESASTNQTSMYLCASSSTAGYHHEQYFGPGTRLTVT.